This is a list of T cell receptor beta chains from one sample in a study of spatial heterogeneity in lung cancer. Each CDR3 protein gets one entry after TCRdb re-called the 5' RACE reads with MiXCR. The table shows more than 65,000 distinct CDR3 sequences, with 8% occurring only once. The sequencing used PBMCs, collected at surgery. These receptor sequences come from a male donor with early-stage non-small cell lung cancer. CDR3s include the opening cysteine and the closing phenylalanine or tryptophan. D genes are given only for firm matches. Size tells how often a clone was seen (once, few, many) or the class of an expanded clone, and some rows leave it out.

clone_size: few; d_call: .; cdr3_length: 15; j_call: TRBJ2-1; v_call: TRBV5-6; cdr3_nt: TGTGCCAGCAGCCTGGTACGGTTGGCCTACAATGAGCAGTTCTTC; cdr3_aa: CASSLVRLAYNEQFF
clone_size: few; d_call: .; cdr3_length: 14; j_call: TRBJ2-7; v_call: TRBV7-9; cdr3_nt: TGTGCCAGCAGCTTGGGGGGGCCCACCTACGAGCAGTACTTC; cdr3_aa: CASSLGGPTYEQYF
clone_size: many; d_call: .; cdr3_length: 15; j_call: TRBJ1-1; v_call: TRBV5-1; cdr3_nt: TGCGCCAGCAGCCGTGAGGCAGGGCGAAGCACTGAAGCTTTCTTT; cdr3_aa: CASSREAGRSTEAFF
clone_size: few; d_call: .; cdr3_length: 13; j_call: TRBJ2-7; v_call: TRBV30; cdr3_nt: TGTGCCTGGACCCTGTACGAAGGCAACGAGCAGTACTTC; cdr3_aa: CAWTLYEGNEQYF
clone_size: .; d_call: .; cdr3_length: 12; j_call: TRBJ1-2; v_call: TRBV20-1; cdr3_nt: TGCAGTGCTAGACTCCCTAACTATGGCTACACCTTC; cdr3_aa: CSARLPNYGYTF
clone_size: few; d_call: TRBD2; cdr3_length: 17; j_call: TRBJ2-7; v_call: TRBV20-1; cdr3_nt: TGCAGTGCTTTAGGACTAGCGGGCCCTCCTCCTGGAGGCGAGCAGTACTTC; cdr3_aa: CSALGLAGPPPGGEQYF
clone_size: many; d_call: .; cdr3_length: 15; j_call: TRBJ1-2; v_call: TRBV4-1; cdr3_nt: TGCGCCAGCAGCCAAGTAGGGTCCAGGGGACATGGCTACACCTTC; cdr3_aa: CASSQVGSRGHGYTF
clone_size: many; d_call: .; cdr3_length: 15; j_call: TRBJ2-5; v_call: TRBV2; cdr3_nt: TGTGCCAGCAGCCCAAGGCAGGACTCCCAAGAGACCCAGTACTTC; cdr3_aa: CASSPRQDSQETQYF
clone_size: few; d_call: .; cdr3_length: 17; j_call: TRBJ2-3; v_call: TRBV11-2; cdr3_nt: TGTGCCAGCAGCTCCCGGTTGGGGGCCCGTAGCACAGATACGCAGTATTTT; cdr3_aa: CASSSRLGARSTDTQYF
clone_size: many; d_call: TRBD2; cdr3_length: 15; j_call: TRBJ2-3; v_call: TRBV29-1; cdr3_nt: TGCAGCGTTGAAGATATAGTAGCGGGAGAAGATACGCAGTATTTT; cdr3_aa: CSVEDIVAGEDTQYF
clone_size: many; d_call: TRBD1; cdr3_length: 16; j_call: TRBJ1-5; v_call: TRBV6-2/TRBV6-3; cdr3_nt: TGTGCCAGCAGTTTCCAGGGGGGACAGGCTGGTCAGCCCCAGCATTTT; cdr3_aa: CASSFQGGQAGQPQHF
clone_size: many; d_call: TRBD1; cdr3_length: 16; j_call: TRBJ2-2; v_call: TRBV29-1; cdr3_nt: TGCAGCGTCTCCGGGACAGGGGGCATCGTGACCGGGGAGCTGTTTTTT; cdr3_aa: CSVSGTGGIVTGELFF
clone_size: few; d_call: .; cdr3_length: 14; j_call: TRBJ1-1; v_call: TRBV12-3/TRBV12-4; cdr3_nt: TGTGCCAGCAGTTTTAGCGGCATGAACACTGAAGCTTTCTTT; cdr3_aa: CASSFSGMNTEAFF
clone_size: .; d_call: TRBD2; cdr3_length: 15; j_call: TRBJ2-1; v_call: TRBV27; cdr3_nt: TGTGCCAGCAGTTTATTGGCTAGCGGGAGCAATGAGCAGTTCTTC; cdr3_aa: CASSLLASGSNEQFF
clone_size: .; d_call: .; cdr3_length: 15; j_call: TRBJ2-7; v_call: TRBV24-1; cdr3_nt: TGTGCCACCAGTGACCCCCACAGGGTGTGGGCCGAGCAGTACTTC; cdr3_aa: CATSDPHRVWAEQYF
clone_size: many; d_call: .; cdr3_length: 15; j_call: TRBJ2-1; v_call: TRBV4-1; cdr3_nt: TGCGCCAGCAGCCAAGAGGGTGTTTCCTACAATGAGCAGTTCTTC; cdr3_aa: CASSQEGVSYNEQFF
clone_size: many; d_call: .; cdr3_length: 13; j_call: TRBJ2-5; v_call: TRBV2; cdr3_nt: TGTGCCCCAACTAACAGGACGCAAGAGACCCAGTACTTC; cdr3_aa: CAPTNRTQETQYF
clone_size: .; d_call: TRBD1; cdr3_length: 14; j_call: TRBJ1-2; v_call: TRBV27; cdr3_nt: TGTGCCAGCAGTTCGACAGGGGGCGCGAATGGCTACACCTTC; cdr3_aa: CASSSTGGANGYTF
clone_size: many; d_call: .; cdr3_length: 13; j_call: TRBJ2-1; v_call: TRBV4-1; cdr3_nt: TGCGCCAGCACCCCCCCTTCCTACAATGAGCAGTTCTTC; cdr3_aa: CASTPPSYNEQFF
clone_size: many; d_call: TRBD1; cdr3_length: 16; j_call: TRBJ2-2; v_call: TRBV14; cdr3_nt: TGTGCCAGCAGCCGACCGGGACAGTTATACACCGGGGAGCTGTTTTTT; cdr3_aa: CASSRPGQLYTGELFF
clone_size: few; d_call: TRBD2; cdr3_length: 16; j_call: TRBJ2-7; v_call: TRBV2; cdr3_nt: TGTGCCAGCAGTGCCCCGACTAGCGGGAGAATCAGCGAGCAGTACTTC; cdr3_aa: CASSAPTSGRISEQYF
clone_size: many; d_call: TRBD2; cdr3_length: 13; j_call: TRBJ2-7; v_call: TRBV5-4; cdr3_nt: TGTGCCAGCAGCCCTAGCGGGAGATACGAGCAGTACTTC; cdr3_aa: CASSPSGRYEQYF
clone_size: .; d_call: TRBD1; cdr3_length: 13; j_call: TRBJ2-3; v_call: TRBV6-5; cdr3_nt: TGTGCCAGCGCGGCAGGGGGCGAAGATACGCAGAATTTT; cdr3_aa: CASAAGGEDTQNF
clone_size: many; d_call: TRBD1; cdr3_length: 14; j_call: TRBJ1-2; v_call: TRBV5-1; cdr3_nt: TGCGCCAGCAGCTTGGAAGGGACAGGGAGAGGCTACACCTTC; cdr3_aa: CASSLEGTGRGYTF
clone_size: many; d_call: .; cdr3_length: 12; j_call: TRBJ1-2; v_call: TRBV20-1; cdr3_nt: TGCAGTGCTGGAAAGGGCGGGTATGGCTACACCTTC; cdr3_aa: CSAGKGGYGYTF
clone_size: many; d_call: .; cdr3_length: 18; j_call: TRBJ1-1; v_call: TRBV6-2/TRBV6-3; cdr3_nt: TGTGCCAGCAGTTACTCGTACGGTACCCCGTACTCGAGCACTGAAGCTTTCTTT; cdr3_aa: CASSYSYGTPYSSTEAFF
clone_size: few; d_call: .; cdr3_length: 15; j_call: TRBJ1-4; v_call: TRBV29-1; cdr3_nt: TGCAGCGTTGTTGGCCCGGCGAGGGGGAAGGAAAAACTGTTTTTT; cdr3_aa: CSVVGPARGKEKLFF
clone_size: few; d_call: TRBD1; cdr3_length: 14; j_call: TRBJ1-2; v_call: TRBV5-1; cdr3_nt: TGCGCCAGCAGCTCGACAGGGGTTAACTATGGCTACACCTTC; cdr3_aa: CASSSTGVNYGYTF
clone_size: .; d_call: .; cdr3_length: 12; j_call: TRBJ2-3; v_call: TRBV20-1; cdr3_nt: TGCAGTGCGGGGCGGGGCACAGATACGCAGTATTTT; cdr3_aa: CSAGRGTDTQYF
clone_size: few; d_call: TRBD2; cdr3_length: 17; j_call: TRBJ2-1; v_call: TRBV5-4; cdr3_nt: TGTGCCAGCAGCGCCGCACTAGCGGGAGGACCCTACAATGAGCAGTTCTTC; cdr3_aa: CASSAALAGGPYNEQFF
clone_size: few; d_call: .; cdr3_length: 14; j_call: TRBJ1-1; v_call: TRBV6-5; cdr3_nt: TGTGCCAGCAGTTACTCCTTTGGGGGTACTGAAGCTTTCTTT; cdr3_aa: CASSYSFGGTEAFF
clone_size: many; d_call: .; cdr3_length: 17; j_call: TRBJ2-3; v_call: TRBV18; cdr3_nt: TGTGCCAGCTCACCGCTTCCGGACTACCTAAACACAGATACGCAGTATTTT; cdr3_aa: CASSPLPDYLNTDTQYF
clone_size: many; d_call: .; cdr3_length: 16; j_call: TRBJ1-3; v_call: TRBV4-3; cdr3_nt: TGCGCCAGCAGCCAAGATGGCCAGGGAGGGGGAAACACCATATATTTT; cdr3_aa: CASSQDGQGGGNTIYF
clone_size: few; d_call: TRBD1; cdr3_length: 15; j_call: TRBJ1-1; v_call: TRBV20-1; cdr3_nt: TGCAGTGCTAGAGCGGAGGGACAGGGGAACACTGAAGCTTTCTTT; cdr3_aa: CSARAEGQGNTEAFF